A single sample gave rise to the 19 T cell receptor beta chains below, sequenced in a study of identical twins. Each CDR3 protein is one row after TCRdb ran MiXCR on the 5' RACE reads. The data contain hundreds of thousands of distinct CDR3 sequences, approximately 7.9% of them singletons. The data also belong to a second study, concerning yellow fever vaccine responses in identical twins.

Source material: CD8+ T cells sorted from blood. The source is a woman between 18 and 29 years old in good health.

A few counts support this clonotype. CDR3 amino acids: CASSLRTSGRSTGELFF. In nucleotides, the CDR3 is TGCGCCAGCAGCTTGAGGACTAGCGGGAGGAGCACCGGGGAGCTGTTTTTT. The chain is built from TRBV5-1 and TRBJ2-2; the match to TRBD2 covers 14 bases. Germline trimming cut 1 base from V and 4 bases from J; bases unmatched to any gene: 3. Germline V gene data show CDR1 as SGHRS and CDR2 as YFSETQ. This CDR3 has 17 amino acids.

This clonotype showed up many times. J is TRBJ2-2 and V is TRBV2, with 8 nucleotides matching TRBD1. The V segment lost 3 bases and the J segment 6 bases; nucleotides outside the gene matches: 9. Germline lookup yields CDR1 SNHLY and CDR2 FYNNEI. This CDR3 is built from 16 residues. CDR3 sequence reads: CASSDRWTGSPGELFF. The DNA of the CDR3 is TGTGCCAGCAGTGATAGGTGGACAGGGTCCCCCGGGGAGCTGTTTTTT. The whole variable domain, remainder taken from reference TRBV2 and TRBJ2-2, is EPEVTQTPSHQVTQMGQEVILRCVPISNHLYFYWYRQILGQKVEFLVSFYNNEISEKSEIFDDQFSVERPDGSNFTLKIRSTKLEDSAMYFCASSDRWTGSPGELFFGEGSRLTVL.

This clonotype was counted at least ten times. V and J are TRBV5-1 and TRBJ2-1; maybe TRBD1 (6 bases). The CDR3 sequence is 17 residues long. The V gene's germline CDR1 is SGHRS and CDR2 YFSETQ. V lost 4 bases, J lost 0 bases, and 17 bases lay in between. Here the CDR3 reads CASSLYPGEFSYNEQFF. The CDR3 DNA follows: TGCGCCAGCAGCCTGTATCCAGGGGAATTCTCCTACAATGAGCAGTTCTTC.

The sample holds a few counts of this clonotype. The rearrangement joins TRBV5-6 to TRBJ2-1; D remains unclear. Germline V gene sequence: CDR1 SGHDT, CDR2 YYEEEE. With 1 base removed from V and 2 bases from J, the gap between germline ends came to 13 bases. This CDR3 has 16 amino acids. DNA for the CDR3: TGTGCCAGCAGCTTGTTAAGGTATCCCGCCTACAATGAGCAGTTCTTC. Its protein product is CASSLLRYPAYNEQFF.

The sample holds many counts of this clonotype. This rearrangement joins TRBV5-5 to TRBJ2-1; 8 nucleotides align to TRBD1. The V gene end was trimmed by 1 base and the J gene end by 3 bases; junction bases not matched to a gene: 12. The CDR3 contains 18 residues. The germline CDR1 and CDR2 sequences are SGHKS and YYEKEE (reference sequence). The CDR3 DNA reads as TGTGCCAGCAGCTTGCGGACAGGGTCGGAATGGGGCTACAATGAGCAGTTCTTC. Amino acid sequence: CASSLRTGSEWGYNEQFF.

The CDR3 spells CASSLVGDHEQFF. CDR3 in DNA: TGTGCCAGCAGCTTAGTCGGGGACCATGAGCAGTTCTTC. The chain joins TRBV9 to TRBJ2-1, with D possibly called TRBD1 or TRBD2 (5 bases each). This CDR3 comprises 13 residues. Between the trimmed V and J ends, which lost 4 bases and 8 bases, there was a span of 13 bases. Germline values: CDR1 SGDLS, CDR2 YYNGEE.

This clonotype was seen repeatedly, ten times or more. The rearrangement links TRBV4-1 to TRBJ2-1; no reliable D call. V gave up 3 bases and J gave up 5 bases, with 8 bases separating them. This CDR3 has 13 residues. Germline V gene data show CDR1 as MGHRA and CDR2 as YSYEKL. CDR3 sequence (DNA): TGCGCCAGCAGCCACCAAAACGACAATGAGCAGTTCTTC. As protein: CASSHQNDNEQFF.

This clonotype showed up many times. V gene TRBV20-1 combines with J gene TRBJ2-1; D gene ambiguous. The germline V gene encodes CDR1 DFQATT and CDR2 SNEGSKA (reference sequence). CDR3 size: 14 residues. V was pared by 1 base and J by 4 bases, with 11 bases between. The CDR3 protein is CSARGVEVYNEQFF. CDR3 nucleotide sequence: TGCAGTGCTAGAGGGGTCGAAGTGTACAATGAGCAGTTCTTC.

This rearrangement joins TRBV2 to TRBJ2-1; 11 positions agree with TRBD2. J gave up 5 bases and V 8 bases, and 11 bases lay outside the gene matches. Germline loops: CDR1 SNHLY, CDR2 FYNNEI. CDR3 length: 16 residues. CDR3 residues: CASGQPLAGGNNEQFF. The CDR3 coding sequence is TGTGCCAGCGGTCAACCGTTAGCGGGGGGGAACAATGAGCAGTTCTTC.

This clonotype was found a few times. The chain links TRBV2 to TRBJ2-7; D possibly corresponds to TRBD1 (5 bases). Germline values: CDR1 SNHLY, CDR2 FYNNEI. Trimming left V 3 bases short and J 7 bases short, with 16 bases between. The CDR3 extends over 14 amino acids. The CDR3 DNA follows: TGTGCCAGCAGTGAGGCAGGGTACCTTGGGGAGCAGTACGTC. This encodes CASSEAGYLGEQYV.

Only a few counts were recorded for this clonotype. V usage is TRBV4-2 and J usage is TRBJ1-1; maybe TRBD1 (5 bases). Between the trimmed V and J ends, which lost 0 bases and 4 bases, there was a span of 9 bases. Looked up from germline, CDR1 is LGHNA and CDR2 is YNFKEQ. CDR3 length equals 14 residues. CDR3 coding DNA: TGTGCCAGCAGCCAAGAAGGGGTGGCCACTGAAGCTTTCTTT. Translated, it gives CASSQEGVATEAFF.

In this sample, this clonotype turned up a few times. CDR3 DNA sequence: TGTGCCAGCAGTTTGTCGGGACCAGGGCCACGCAATGGCTACACCTTC. Protein sequence: CASSLSGPGPRNGYTF. This chain connects TRBV12-3 or TRBV12-4 to TRBJ1-2, with TRBD1 as a possible D gene (5 bases). CDR3 length: 16 residues. V shed 3 bases and J shed 6 bases, with 20 bases lying between them.

This clonotype has just a few counts. The V call is TRBV13, the J call TRBJ2-3; D possibly corresponds to TRBD1 (6 bases). The V and J ends lost 0 bases and 6 bases respectively, with 10 bases between them. Germline V gene lookup returns CDR1 PRHDT and CDR2 FYEKMQ (reference sequence). CDR3 length: 14 amino acids. The CDR3 DNA follows: TGTGCCAGCAGCTTAGGACAGGGTTGGGATACGCAGTATTTT. It translates to CASSLGQGWDTQYF.

This clonotype was picked up a small number of times. In DNA form, the CDR3 reads TGTGCCAGCACCCCACTAGCGGACTCTAGCACAGATACGCAGTATTTT. It codes for CASTPLADSSTDTQYF. The rearrangement uses TRBV5-6 and TRBJ2-3; 8 bases are shared with TRBD2. The CDR3 loop spans 16 amino acids. Germline CDR1 is SGHDT and CDR2 is YYEEEE. V gave up 6 bases and J gave up 0 bases; unmatched junction bases: 9.

This clonotype was observed many times. The chain carries TRBV12-3 or TRBV12-4 and TRBJ1-6, with 7 nucleotides matching TRBD1. The CDR3 is 14 amino acids. The trim removed 7 bases at V and 6 bases at J, leaving 6 bases unmatched. The CDR3 protein is CASTRTGGNSPLHF. For the CDR3, the DNA is TGTGCCAGCACCCGGACAGGTGGTAATTCACCCCTCCACTTT.

This clonotype was counted only a few times. J is TRBJ1-5 and V is TRBV2, with D unclear. The germline V and J ends were trimmed by 6 bases and 4 bases, with 7 bases remaining between them. This CDR3 contains 12 residues. The germline V gene encodes CDR1 SNHLY and CDR2 FYNNEI. As DNA, the CDR3 is TGTGCCAGCAGGGACGCTAATCAGCCCCAGCATTTT. Amino acids: CASRDANQPQHF.

This clonotype was seen at least ten times. V gene TRBV27 combines with J gene TRBJ2-2; 9 bases match TRBD2. The junction had 5 bases not matched to a gene; V was cut back by 6 bases and J by 3 bases. From germline, CDR1 is MNHEY and CDR2 SMNVEV (reference sequence). This CDR3 contains 15 residues. This CDR3 is CASRGSGSYTGELFF. The CDR3, as DNA: TGTGCCAGCAGAGGTAGCGGGAGCTACACCGGGGAGCTGTTTTTT.

There are a few counts of this clonotype. The V gene is TRBV28, the J gene TRBJ2-1; 13 bases line up with TRBD2. V shed 5 bases and J 3 bases; nucleotides not matched to a gene: 10. Per the germline V gene, CDR1 is MDHEN and CDR2 is SYDVKM. The CDR3 runs to 18 residues. The CDR3 is CASSPTGLAGEVYNEQFF. For the CDR3, the DNA is TGTGCCAGCAGTCCAACAGGACTAGCGGGAGAGGTCTACAATGAGCAGTTCTTC.

This clonotype was counted at least ten times. The gene calls are TRBV6-2 or TRBV6-3 and TRBJ2-7; TRBD2 agrees at 10 bases. CDR3 length equals 15 residues. In germline, CDR1 is MNHEY, CDR2 SVGEGT. V gave up 4 bases and J gave up 6 bases; unmatched junction bases: 9. The CDR3: CASSLFSGRASEQYF. The CDR3 region has the DNA TGTGCCAGCAGTTTGTTCAGCGGGAGGGCGAGCGAGCAGTACTTC.